The rows below give T cell receptor beta chains drawn from one sample of a study of technical replicates of blood from a few donors. TCRdb keeps only in-frame clones here, not all; method: immunoSEQ multiplex PCR. The table records fewer than 15,000 clones, 85% to 95% of them present only once. Sequenced input: PBMCs. These TCRs come from a human donor in good health. Both conserved end residues are part of each CDR3. A D gene is named only where the DNA matches it firmly.

19	.	TRBV1	TRBJ2-6	CTSSQDGVAGNSGANVLTF
13	TRBD1	TRBV19	TRBJ1-1	CASRRGRGTEAFF
14	TRBD2	TRBV10-2	TRBJ2-1	CASSPGLAGDEQFF
15	.	TRBV18	TRBJ2-3	CASSSDRSSTDTQYF
13	.	TRBV5-1	TRBJ2-5	CASSLEGEETQYF
14	.	TRBV2	TRBJ2-3	CASSAAETTDTQYF
15	TRBD1	TRBV5-1	TRBJ2-5	CASSLATGAEETQYF
13	.	TRBV5-1	TRBJ1-1	CASSLQDRTEAFF
15	.	TRBV28	TRBJ1-2	CASSSQGISNYGYTF
16	TRBD2	TRBV5-8	TRBJ2-2	CASRASGLAYSGELFF
15	.	TRBV18	TRBJ1-1	CASSPSTTGNTEAFF